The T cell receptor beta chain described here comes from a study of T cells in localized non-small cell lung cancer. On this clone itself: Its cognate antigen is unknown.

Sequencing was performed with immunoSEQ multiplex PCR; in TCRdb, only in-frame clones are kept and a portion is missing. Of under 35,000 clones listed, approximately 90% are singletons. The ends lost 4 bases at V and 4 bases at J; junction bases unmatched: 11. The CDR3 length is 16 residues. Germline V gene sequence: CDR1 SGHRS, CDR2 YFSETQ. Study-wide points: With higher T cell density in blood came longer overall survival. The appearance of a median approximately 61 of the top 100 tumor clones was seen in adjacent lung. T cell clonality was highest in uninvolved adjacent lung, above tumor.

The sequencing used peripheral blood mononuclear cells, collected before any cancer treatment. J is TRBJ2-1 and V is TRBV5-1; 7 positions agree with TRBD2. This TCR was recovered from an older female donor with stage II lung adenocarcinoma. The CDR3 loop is CASSARVAGLYNEQFF. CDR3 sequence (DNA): TGCGCCAGCAGCGCCCGTGTAGCGGGCCTATACAATGAGCAGTTCTTC.